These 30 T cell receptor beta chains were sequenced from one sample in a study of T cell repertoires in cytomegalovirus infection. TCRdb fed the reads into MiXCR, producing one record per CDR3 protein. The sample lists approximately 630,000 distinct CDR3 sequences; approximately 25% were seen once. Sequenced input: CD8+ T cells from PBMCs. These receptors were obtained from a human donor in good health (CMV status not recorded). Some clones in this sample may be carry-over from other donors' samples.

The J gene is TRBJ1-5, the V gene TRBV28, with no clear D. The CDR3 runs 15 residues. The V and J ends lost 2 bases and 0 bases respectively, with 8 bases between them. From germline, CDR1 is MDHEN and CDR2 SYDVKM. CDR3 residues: CASSLAFHSNQPQHF. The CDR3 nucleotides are TGTGCCAGCAGTTTAGCCTTCCATAGCAATCAGCCCCAGCATTTT.

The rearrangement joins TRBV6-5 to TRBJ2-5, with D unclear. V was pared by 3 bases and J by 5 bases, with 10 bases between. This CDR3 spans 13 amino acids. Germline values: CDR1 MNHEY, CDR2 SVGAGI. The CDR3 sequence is CASSYNFQETQYF. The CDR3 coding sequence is TGTGCCAGCAGTTATAACTTCCAGGAGACCCAGTACTTC.

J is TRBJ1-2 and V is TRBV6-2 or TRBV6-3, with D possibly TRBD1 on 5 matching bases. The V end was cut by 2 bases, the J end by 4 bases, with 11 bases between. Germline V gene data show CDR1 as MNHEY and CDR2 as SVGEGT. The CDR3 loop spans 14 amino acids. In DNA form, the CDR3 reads TGTGCCAGCAGTTACCCCGGGACGGTCTATGGCTACACCTTC. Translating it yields CASSYPGTVYGYTF.

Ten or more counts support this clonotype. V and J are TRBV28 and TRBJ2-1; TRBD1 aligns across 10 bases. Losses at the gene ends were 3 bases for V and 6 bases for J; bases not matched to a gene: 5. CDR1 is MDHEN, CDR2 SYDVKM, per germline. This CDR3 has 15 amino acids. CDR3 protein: CASSFETGGFNEQFF. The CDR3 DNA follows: TGTGCCAGCAGTTTTGAGACAGGGGGCTTCAATGAGCAGTTCTTC.

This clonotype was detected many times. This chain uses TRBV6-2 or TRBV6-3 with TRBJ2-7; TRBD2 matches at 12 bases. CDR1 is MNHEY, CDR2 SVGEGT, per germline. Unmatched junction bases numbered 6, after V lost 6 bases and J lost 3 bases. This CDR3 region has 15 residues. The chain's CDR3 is CASSLLAGGLYEQYV. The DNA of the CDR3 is TGTGCCAGCAGCCTACTAGCGGGGGGTCTCTACGAGCAGTACGTC.

CDR3 DNA: TGTGCCAGCAAGGCCAGCGGGGGGGCCCCAGATACGCAGTATTTT. Its protein is CASKASGGAPDTQYF. The chain employs TRBV7-9 and TRBJ2-3; 10 bases are shared with TRBD2. Trimming removed 7 bases from V and 4 bases from J; junction bases left unmatched: 8. Looked up from germline, CDR1 is SEHNR and CDR2 is FQNEAQ (reference sequence). CDR3 size: 15 residues.

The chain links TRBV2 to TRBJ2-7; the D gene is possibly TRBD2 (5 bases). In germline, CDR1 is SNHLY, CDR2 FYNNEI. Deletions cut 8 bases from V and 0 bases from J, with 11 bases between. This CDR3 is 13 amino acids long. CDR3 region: CASAYRDSYEQYF. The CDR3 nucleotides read TGTGCCAGCGCCTACCGGGACTCCTACGAGCAGTACTTC.

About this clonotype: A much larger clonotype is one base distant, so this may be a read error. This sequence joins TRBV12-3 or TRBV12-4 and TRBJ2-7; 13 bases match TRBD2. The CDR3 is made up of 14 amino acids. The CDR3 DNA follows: TGTGTCAGCAGCGGGACTAGCGGGGCTTACGAGCAGTACTTC. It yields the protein CVSSGTSGAYEQYF.

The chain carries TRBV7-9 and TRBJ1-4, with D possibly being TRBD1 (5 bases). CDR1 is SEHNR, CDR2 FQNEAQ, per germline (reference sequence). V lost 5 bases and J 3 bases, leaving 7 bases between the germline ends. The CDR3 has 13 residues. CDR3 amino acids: CASSRTSNEKLFF. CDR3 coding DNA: TGTGCCAGCAGCCGGACATCTAATGAAAAACTGTTTTTT.

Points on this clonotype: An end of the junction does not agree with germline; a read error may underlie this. CDR3 sequence: CAGRTTGVSNQPQHF. Here the CDR3 DNA reads TGTGCCGGCAGGACGACAGGGGTTAGCAATCAGCCCCAGCATTTT. This chain uses TRBV27 with TRBJ1-5, with 8 bases fitting TRBD1. CDR1 and CDR2 from the germline V gene are MNHEY and SMNVEV (reference sequence). This CDR3 is 15 amino acids long.

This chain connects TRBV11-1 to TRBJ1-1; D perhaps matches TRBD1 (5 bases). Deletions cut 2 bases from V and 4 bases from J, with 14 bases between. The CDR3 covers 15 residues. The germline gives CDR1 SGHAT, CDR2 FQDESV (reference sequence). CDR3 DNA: TGTGCCAGCAGCTTACCCGCTGGGGGGGGCACTGAAGCTTTCTTT. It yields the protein CASSLPAGGGTEAFF.

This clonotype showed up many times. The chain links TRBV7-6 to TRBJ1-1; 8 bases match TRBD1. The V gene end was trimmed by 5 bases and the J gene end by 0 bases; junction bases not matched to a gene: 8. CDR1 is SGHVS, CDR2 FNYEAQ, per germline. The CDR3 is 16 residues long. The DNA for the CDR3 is TGTGCCAGCAGCCCCGGACAGGGATTTATGAACACTGAAGCTTTCTTT. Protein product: CASSPGQGFMNTEAFF.

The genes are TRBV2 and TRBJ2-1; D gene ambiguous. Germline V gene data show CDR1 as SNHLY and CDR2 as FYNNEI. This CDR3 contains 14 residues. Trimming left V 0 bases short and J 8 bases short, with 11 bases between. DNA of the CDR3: TGTGCCAGCAGTGAAGCCTCCAGGAGCTATGAGCAGTTCTTC. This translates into CASSEASRSYEQFF.

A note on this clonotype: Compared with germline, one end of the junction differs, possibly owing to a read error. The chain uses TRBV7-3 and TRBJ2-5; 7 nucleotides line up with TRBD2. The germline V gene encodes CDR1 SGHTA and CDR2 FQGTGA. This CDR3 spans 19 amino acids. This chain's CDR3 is CASSRTPRLAAPRWETQDF. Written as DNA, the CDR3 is TGTGCCAGCAGTCGAACCCCCCGGCTAGCGGCGCCCCGGTGGGAGACCCAGGACTTC.

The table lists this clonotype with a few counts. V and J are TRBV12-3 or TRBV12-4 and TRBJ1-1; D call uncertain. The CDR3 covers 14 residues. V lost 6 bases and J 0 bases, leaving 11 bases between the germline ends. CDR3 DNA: TGTGCCAGCAGCCTCCCGGAGATGAACACTGAAGCTTTCTTT. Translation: CASSLPEMNTEAFF.

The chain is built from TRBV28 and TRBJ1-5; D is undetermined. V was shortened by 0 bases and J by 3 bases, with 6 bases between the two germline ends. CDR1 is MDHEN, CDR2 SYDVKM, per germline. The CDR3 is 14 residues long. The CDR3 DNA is TGTGCCAGCAGTTTATGGGGAGACAATCAGCCCCAGCATTTT. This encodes CASSLWGDNQPQHF. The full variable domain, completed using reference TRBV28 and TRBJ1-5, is DVKVTQSSRYLVKRTGEKVFLECVQDMDHENMFWYRQDPGLGLRLIYFSYDVKMKEKGDIPEGYSVSREKKERFSLILESASTNQTSMYLCASSLWGDNQPQHFGDGTRLSIL.

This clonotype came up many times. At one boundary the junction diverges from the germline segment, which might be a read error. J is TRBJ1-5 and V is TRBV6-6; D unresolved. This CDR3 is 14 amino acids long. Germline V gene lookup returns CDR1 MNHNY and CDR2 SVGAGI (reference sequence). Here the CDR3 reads CASSFSTSTQPQHF. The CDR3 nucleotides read TGTGCCAGCAGCTTCTCGACAAGCACTCAGCCCCAGCATTTT.

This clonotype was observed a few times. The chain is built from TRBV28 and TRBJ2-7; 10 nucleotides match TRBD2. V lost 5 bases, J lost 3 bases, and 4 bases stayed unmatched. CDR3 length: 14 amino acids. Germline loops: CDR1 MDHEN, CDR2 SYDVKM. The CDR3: CASSDTSGDYEQYF. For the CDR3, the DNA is TGTGCCAGCAGTGATACTAGCGGGGACTACGAGCAGTACTTC. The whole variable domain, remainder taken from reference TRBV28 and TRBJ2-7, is DVKVTQSSRYLVKRTGEKVFLECVQDMDHENMFWYRQDPGLGLRLIYFSYDVKMKEKGDIPEGYSVSREKKERFSLILESASTNQTSMYLCASSDTSGDYEQYFGPGTRLTVT.

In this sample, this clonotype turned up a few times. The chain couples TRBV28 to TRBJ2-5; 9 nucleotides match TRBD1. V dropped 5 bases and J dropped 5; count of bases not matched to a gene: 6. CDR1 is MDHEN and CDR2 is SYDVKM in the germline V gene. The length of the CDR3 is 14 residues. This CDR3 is CASSPWTGVETQYF. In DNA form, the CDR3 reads TGTGCCAGCAGTCCGTGGACAGGGGTGGAGACCCAGTACTTC.

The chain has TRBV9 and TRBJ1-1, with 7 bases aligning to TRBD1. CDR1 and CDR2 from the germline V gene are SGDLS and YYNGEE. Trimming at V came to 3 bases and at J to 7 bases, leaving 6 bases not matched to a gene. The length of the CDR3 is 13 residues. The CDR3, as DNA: TGTGCCAGCAGCGCCCTCACAGGGGATGAAGCTTTCTTT. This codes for CASSALTGDEAFF. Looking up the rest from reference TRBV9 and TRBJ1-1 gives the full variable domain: DSGVTQTPKHLITATGQRVTLRCSPRSGDLSVYWYQQSLDQGLQFLIQYYNGEERAKGNILERFSAQQFPDLHSELNLSSLELGDSALYFCASSALTGDEAFFGQGTRLTVV.

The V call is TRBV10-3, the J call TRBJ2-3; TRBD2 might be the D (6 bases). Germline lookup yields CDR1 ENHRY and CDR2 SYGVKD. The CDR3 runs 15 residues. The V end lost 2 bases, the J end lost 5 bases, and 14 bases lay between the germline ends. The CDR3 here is CAISEGGGAVDTQYF. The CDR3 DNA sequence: TGTGCCATCAGTGAGGGAGGCGGGGCGGTAGATACGCAGTATTTT.

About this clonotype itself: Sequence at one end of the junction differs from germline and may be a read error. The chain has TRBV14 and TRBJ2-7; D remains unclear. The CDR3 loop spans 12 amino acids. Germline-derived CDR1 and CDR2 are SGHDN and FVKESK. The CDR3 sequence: CVSSHRVYEQYF. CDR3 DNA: TGTGTCAGCAGCCATCGGGTGTACGAGCAGTACTTC.

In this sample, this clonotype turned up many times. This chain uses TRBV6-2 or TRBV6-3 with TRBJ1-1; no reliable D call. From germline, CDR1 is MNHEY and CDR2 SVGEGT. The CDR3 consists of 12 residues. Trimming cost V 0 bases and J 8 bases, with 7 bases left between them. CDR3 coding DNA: TGTGCCAGCAGTTACTCGAGAGGAGAAGCTTTCTTT. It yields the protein CASSYSRGEAFF.

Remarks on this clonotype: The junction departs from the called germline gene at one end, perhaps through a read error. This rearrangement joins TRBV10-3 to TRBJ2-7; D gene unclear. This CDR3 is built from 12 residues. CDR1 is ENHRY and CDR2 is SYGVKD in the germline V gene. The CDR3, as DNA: TGTGCCATCAGCGGTAGGGCCTACGAGCAGCACTTC. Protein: CAISGRAYEQHF.

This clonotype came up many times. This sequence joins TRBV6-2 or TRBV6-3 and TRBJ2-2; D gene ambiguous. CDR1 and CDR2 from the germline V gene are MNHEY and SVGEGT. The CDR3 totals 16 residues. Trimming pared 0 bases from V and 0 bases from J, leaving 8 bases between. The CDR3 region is CASSYSPAANTGELFF. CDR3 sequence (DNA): TGTGCCAGCAGTTACTCACCAGCTGCGAACACCGGGGAGCTGTTTTTT.

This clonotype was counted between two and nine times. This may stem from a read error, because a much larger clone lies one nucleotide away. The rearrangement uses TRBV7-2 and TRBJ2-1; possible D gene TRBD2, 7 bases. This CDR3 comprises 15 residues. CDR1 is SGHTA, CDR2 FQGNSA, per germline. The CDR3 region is CANSLLGGAYNEQFF. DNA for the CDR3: TGTGCCAACAGCTTATTGGGGGGGGCGTACAATGAGCAGTTCTTC.

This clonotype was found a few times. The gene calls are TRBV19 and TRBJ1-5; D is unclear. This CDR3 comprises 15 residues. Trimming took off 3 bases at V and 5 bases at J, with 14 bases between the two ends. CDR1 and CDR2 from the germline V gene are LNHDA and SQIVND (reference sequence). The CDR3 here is CASSISGGSHQPQHF. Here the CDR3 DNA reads TGTGCCAGTAGTATTAGCGGTGGCAGCCATCAGCCCCAGCATTTT.

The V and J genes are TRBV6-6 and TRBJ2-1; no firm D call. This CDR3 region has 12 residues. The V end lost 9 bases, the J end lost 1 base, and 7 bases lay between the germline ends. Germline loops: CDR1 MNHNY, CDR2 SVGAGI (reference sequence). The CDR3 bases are TGTGCCAGTGGGGAATCCTACAATGAGCAGTTCTTC. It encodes CASGESYNEQFF.

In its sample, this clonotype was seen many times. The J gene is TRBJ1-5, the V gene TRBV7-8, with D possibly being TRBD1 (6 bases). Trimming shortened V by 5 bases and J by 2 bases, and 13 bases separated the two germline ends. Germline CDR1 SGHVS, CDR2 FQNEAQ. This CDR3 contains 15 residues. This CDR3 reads CASSLQGGGNQPQHF. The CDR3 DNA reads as TGTGCCAGCAGCCTACAGGGAGGGGGCAATCAGCCCCAGCATTTT.

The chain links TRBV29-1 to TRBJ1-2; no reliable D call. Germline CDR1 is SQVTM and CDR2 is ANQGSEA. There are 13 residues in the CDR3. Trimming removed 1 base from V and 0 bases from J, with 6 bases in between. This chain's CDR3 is CSVEGGTNYGYTF. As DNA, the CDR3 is TGCAGCGTTGAAGGCGGGACTAACTATGGCTACACCTTC.